The sequence of this T cell receptor (beta chain) was determined in a study of T cell responses to AZD1222 COVID-19 vaccine. Profiled with immunoSEQ multiplex PCR; TCRdb holds only in-frame clones, not every one. The sample carries 150,000 or so clones, around 89% recorded once. Germline CDR1 reads SGHRS; CDR2 reads YFSETQ. With V trimmed by 2 bases and J by 5 bases, 4 bases remained unmatched. This CDR3 region has 16 residues. The receptor was isolated from an adult in good health. This chain joins TRBV5-1 and TRBJ2-3, with TRBD2 matching over 14 bases. The sequenced sample was peripheral blood, obtained on day 0 of AZD1222 vaccination. The CDR3, as DNA: TGCGCCAGCAGCTTAAGGACTAGCGGGGGGTTAGATACGCAGTATTTT. Amino acids: CASSLRTSGGLDTQYF. Supplemented by reference TRBV5-1 and TRBJ2-3, the full variable domain reads KAGVTQTPRYLIKTRGQQVTLSCSPISGHRSVSWYQQTPGQGLQFLFEYFSETQRNKGNFPGRFSGRQFSNSRSEMNVSTLELGDSALYLCASSLRTSGGLDTQYFGPGTRLTVL.